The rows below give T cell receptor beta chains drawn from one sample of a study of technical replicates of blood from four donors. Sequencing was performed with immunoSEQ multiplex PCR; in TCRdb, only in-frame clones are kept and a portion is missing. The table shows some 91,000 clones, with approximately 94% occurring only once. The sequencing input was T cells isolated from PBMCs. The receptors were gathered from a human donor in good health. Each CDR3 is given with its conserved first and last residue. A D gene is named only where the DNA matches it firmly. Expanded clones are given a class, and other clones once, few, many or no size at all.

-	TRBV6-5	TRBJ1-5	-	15	TGTGCCAGCAGACCCCGACAGAATAGCAATCAGCCCCAGCATTTT	CASRPRQNSNQPQHF
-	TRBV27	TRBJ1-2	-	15	TGTGCCAGCAGTTCTACCCCTGGCGGGTCGAATGGCTACACCTTC	CASSSTPGGSNGYTF
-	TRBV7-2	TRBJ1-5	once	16	TGTGCCAGCAGCTCTTGGAGGGTTCAGGGCAATCAGCCCCAGCATTTT	CASSSWRVQGNQPQHF
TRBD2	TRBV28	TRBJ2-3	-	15	TGTGCCAGCAGCCCGATAGGGAGGGCCAGAGATACGCAGTATTTT	CASSPIGRARDTQYF
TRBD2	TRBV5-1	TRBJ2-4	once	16	TGCGCCAGCAGCTTGGGGCTAGCGGGAGAAGGTTACATTCAGTACTTC	CASSLGLAGEGYIQYF
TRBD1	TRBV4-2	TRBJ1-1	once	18	TGTGCCAGCAGCCTCCGGGACAGGGGAAAAAAAATGAACACTGAAGCTTTCTTT	CASSLRDRGKKMNTEAFF
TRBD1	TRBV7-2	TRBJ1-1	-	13	TGTGCCAGGGAACAGGGGTTGAACACTGAAGCTTTCTTT	CAREQGLNTEAFF
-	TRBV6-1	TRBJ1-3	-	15	TGTGCCAGCGAGGGAGGGGAGCCCTCTGGAAACACCATATATTTT	CASEGGEPSGNTIYF
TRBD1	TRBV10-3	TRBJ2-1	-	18	TGTGCCATCAGTGCAATGGGACAGGGGGGGGGCTCCTACAATGAGCAGTTCTTC	CAISAMGQGGGSYNEQFF
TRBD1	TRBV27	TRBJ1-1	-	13	TGTGCCAGCAAGGACAGGGAGAACACTGAAGCCTTCTTT	CASKDRENTEAFF
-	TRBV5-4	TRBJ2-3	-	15	TGTGCCAGCAGCTTGGCAAGGGGGAGCACAGATACGCAGTATTTT	CASSLARGSTDTQYF
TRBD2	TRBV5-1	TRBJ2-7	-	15	TGCGCCAGCAGCTCCACTAGCGGGGGGACCTACGAGCAGTACTTC	CASSSTSGGTYEQYF